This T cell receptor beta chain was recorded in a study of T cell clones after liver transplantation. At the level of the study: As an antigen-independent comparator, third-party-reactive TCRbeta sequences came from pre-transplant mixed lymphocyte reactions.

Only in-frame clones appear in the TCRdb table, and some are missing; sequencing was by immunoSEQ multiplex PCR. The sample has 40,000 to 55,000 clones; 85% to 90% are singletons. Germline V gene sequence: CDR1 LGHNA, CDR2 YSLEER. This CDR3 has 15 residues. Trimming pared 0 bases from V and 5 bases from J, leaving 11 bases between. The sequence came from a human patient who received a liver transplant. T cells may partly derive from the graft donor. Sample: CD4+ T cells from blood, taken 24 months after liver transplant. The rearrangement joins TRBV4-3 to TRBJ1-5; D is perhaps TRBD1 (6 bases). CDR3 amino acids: CASSQDRQEDQPQHF. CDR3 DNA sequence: TGCGCCAGCAGCCAAGATCGACAGGAAGATCAGCCCCAGCATTTT.